This T cell receptor beta chain was found in a study of CD8+ T cells in alopecia areata. Study-level points and caveats: Administration of tofacitinib significantly diminished scalp clonality and expanded CD8+ clones within the top 100. Sequencing of scalp samples also captures resident alphabeta T cells of normal skin.

A few counts support this clone. The antigen remains unidentified. The CDR3 has 11 residues. Germline-derived CDR1 and CDR2 are SGHDT and YYEEEE. V was trimmed by 1 base and J by 4 bases, leaving 1 base between them. Regarding treatment: oral pan-JAK inhibitor, 5-10 mg twice daily. Lesional scalp tissue (obtained by punch biopsy) and peripheral blood were collected from alopecia areata patients. The sequencing template was cDNA reverse transcribed from extracted RNA. Assay used: immunoSEQ multiplex PCR; TCRdb lists only in-frame clones, some missing. Of some 98,000 clones listed, 50% to 75% are singletons.

The TCR sequence derives from a human donor with alopecia areata. The chain carries TRBV5-6 and TRBJ2-3; no clear D. Source: CD8+ T cells sorted from blood, taken at week 4, from a patient treated with tofacitinib. The CDR3 spells CASSLSDTQYF. Written as DNA, the CDR3 is TGTGCCAGCAGCTTGTCAGATACGCAGTATTTT. Supplemented by reference TRBV5-6 and TRBJ2-3, the full variable domain reads DAGVTQSPTHLIKTRGQQVTLRCSPKSGHDTVSWYQQALGQGPQFIFQYYEEEERQRGNFPDRFSGHQFPNYSSELNVNALLLGDSALYLCASSLSDTQYFGPGTRLTVL.